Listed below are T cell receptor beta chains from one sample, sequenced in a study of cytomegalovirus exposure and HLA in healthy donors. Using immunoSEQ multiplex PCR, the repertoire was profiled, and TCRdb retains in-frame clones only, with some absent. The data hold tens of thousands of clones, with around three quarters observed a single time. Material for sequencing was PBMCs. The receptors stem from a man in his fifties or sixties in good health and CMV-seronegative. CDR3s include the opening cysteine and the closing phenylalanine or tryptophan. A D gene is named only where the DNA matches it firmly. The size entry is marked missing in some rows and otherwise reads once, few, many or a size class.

CDR3: CASSTRGYSPLHF
DNA: TGTGCCAGCAGTACCCGAGGGTATTCACCCCTCCACTTT
V: TRBV27
J: TRBJ1-6
size: -
D: -

CDR3: CASSPTYNEQFF
DNA: TGTGCCAGCAGCCCCACCTACAATGAGCAGTTCTTC
V: TRBV7-8
J: TRBJ2-1
size: -
D: -

CDR3: CASSVVGLPATDTQYF
DNA: TGTGCCAGCAGCGTAGTAGGACTTCCCGCCACAGATACGCAGTATTTT
V: TRBV9
J: TRBJ2-3
size: -
D: -

CDR3: CASSLGGRRAGVGEQYF
DNA: TGTGCCAGCAGCTTAGGCGGTCGCCGAGCGGGAGTGGGGGAGCAGTACTTC
V: TRBV5-4
J: TRBJ2-7
size: -
D: TRBD2

CDR3: CASSAGTGGNQPQHF
DNA: TGTGCCAGCAGTGCCGGGACAGGGGGCAATCAGCCCCAGCATTTT
V: TRBV28
J: TRBJ1-5
size: -
D: TRBD1

CDR3: CATSRRGLAVLSYNEQFF
DNA: TGTGCCACCAGCAGACGGGGACTGGCGGTCTTATCCTACAATGAGCAGTTCTTC
V: TRBV15
J: TRBJ2-1
size: -
D: -

CDR3: CAISEPGQVRATQYF
DNA: TGTGCCATCAGTGAGCCTGGACAGGTCAGGGCGACCCAGTACTTC
V: TRBV10-3
J: TRBJ2-5
size: -
D: TRBD1

CDR3: CASSMVSLDNLETQYF
DNA: TGTGCCAGTAGTATGGTATCTCTGGACAACTTAGAGACCCAGTACTTC
V: TRBV19
J: TRBJ2-5
size: -
D: -

CDR3: CASGLGTGGKETQYF
DNA: TGTGCTAGTGGTTTGGGGACAGGGGGCAAAGAGACCCAGTACTTC
V: TRBV12-5
J: TRBJ2-5
size: -
D: TRBD1

CDR3: CASSQVPDTEAFF
DNA: TGCGCCAGCAGCCAAGTCCCGGACACTGAAGCTTTCTTT
V: TRBV4-1
J: TRBJ1-1
size: -
D: -

CDR3: CASSLTVRGANEQFF
DNA: TGTGCCAGCAGCTTAACGGTTCGGGGGGCTAATGAGCAGTTCTTC
V: TRBV7-3
J: TRBJ2-1
size: once
D: -

CDR3: CASSSTGTAEAFF
DNA: TGTGCCAGCAGCTCGACGGGGACAGCAGAAGCTTTCTTT
V: TRBV5-5
J: TRBJ1-1
size: -
D: TRBD1

CDR3: CASSSNAGYTF
DNA: TGTGCCAGCAGTTCCAATGCGGGCTACACCTTC
V: TRBV28
J: TRBJ1-2
size: -
D: -

CDR3: CASSSPDRGSYGYTF
DNA: TGTGCCAGCAGCTCCCCGGACAGGGGAAGCTATGGCTACACCTTC
V: TRBV5-6
J: TRBJ1-2
size: once
D: TRBD1

CDR3: CASSFKSGGHEQYF
DNA: TGTGCCAGCAGCTTTAAGAGCGGGGGGCACGAGCAGTACTTC
V: TRBV11-2
J: TRBJ2-7
size: -
D: TRBD2